This T cell receptor beta chain was captured by sequencing in a study of T cell responses to AZD1222 COVID-19 vaccine. General study points: Sampling that yielded the repertoires occurred only after the peak T cell response.

The germline V gene has CDR1 MNHEY and CDR2 SVGAGI. This CDR3 has 13 residues. V was clipped by 2 bases and J by 8 bases, with 12 bases between them. Libraries were prepared by immunoSEQ multiplex PCR; TCRdb keeps only in-frame clonotypes and omits some of them. Counted here are 180,000 or so clones, approximately 90% occurring once; the ten biggest clones make up over 1.5%. Note on this clone: Its antigen remains unknown.

This sample comprised peripheral blood, obtained 28 days after the second AZD1222 dose. The receptor comes from an adult who received the AZD1222 COVID-19 vaccine. This chain links TRBV6-5 with TRBJ1-2; D is uncertain. The CDR3 nucleotides read TGTGCCAGCAGTTACGCACCTTCTGGGGGCTACACCTTC. This encodes CASSYAPSGGYTF.